This is a list of T cell receptor beta chains from one sample in a study of T-cell memory formation after mild COVID-19. MiXCR, applied by TCRdb to the 5' RACE reads, yields one record per CDR3 protein. The sample has about 190,000 distinct CDR3 sequences; approximately 16% are singletons. What was sequenced was PBMCs or a T cell subset sorted from them (not recorded which). The receptor set was obtained from an adult woman who had mild COVID-19 (a few samples of this study predate the infection). Cell type and time point are not known. CDR3s include the opening cysteine and the closing phenylalanine or tryptophan. A D gene is named only where the DNA matches it firmly. Clone size is not always given. Where it is, it says once, few, many or a class for expanded clones.

j_gene: TRBJ1-2; v_gene: TRBV5-1; abundance: -; d_gene: TRBD1; CDR3aa: CASAPGQGSGYTF; CDR3nt: TGCGCCAGCGCTCCGGGACAGGGGAGCGGCTACACCTTC
j_gene: TRBJ1-1; v_gene: TRBV5-1; abundance: -; d_gene: -; CDR3aa: CASRGGLRGTEAFF; CDR3nt: TGCGCCAGCAGAGGAGGGCTTCGTGGCACTGAAGCTTTCTTT
j_gene: TRBJ2-5; v_gene: TRBV7-8; abundance: many; d_gene: -; CDR3aa: CASSLGGWGETQYF; CDR3nt: TGTGCCAGCAGCTTAGGCGGGTGGGGGGAGACCCAGTACTTC
j_gene: TRBJ2-3; v_gene: TRBV29-1; abundance: few; d_gene: -; CDR3aa: CSDGGDTQYF; CDR3nt: TGCAGCGATGGGGGGGATACGCAGTATTTT
j_gene: TRBJ2-3; v_gene: TRBV5-1; abundance: -; d_gene: -; CDR3aa: CASGPGTDTQYF; CDR3nt: TGCGCCAGCGGGCCCGGGACAGATACGCAGTATTTT
j_gene: TRBJ1-2; v_gene: TRBV5-1; abundance: -; d_gene: TRBD1; CDR3aa: CASSQVGGFGDSPNYGYTF; CDR3nt: TGCGCCAGCAGCCAAGTCGGCGGCTTCGGGGACAGCCCTAACTATGGCTACACCTTC
j_gene: TRBJ2-7; v_gene: TRBV27; abundance: -; d_gene: -; CDR3aa: CASSFHRVGGWRSYEQYF; CDR3nt: TGTGCCAGCAGTTTCCATCGGGTTGGGGGCTGGAGGTCCTACGAGCAGTACTTC
j_gene: TRBJ1-2; v_gene: TRBV18; abundance: few; d_gene: -; CDR3aa: CASSPDTNYGYTF; CDR3nt: TGTGCCAGCTCACCGGACACGAACTATGGCTACACCTTC
j_gene: TRBJ2-3; v_gene: TRBV18; abundance: few; d_gene: -; CDR3aa: CASSPPSQDTQYF; CDR3nt: TGTGCCAGCTCACCACCCAGCCAAGATACGCAGTATTTT
j_gene: TRBJ2-4; v_gene: TRBV6-5; abundance: -; d_gene: -; CDR3aa: CASSFSNIQYF; CDR3nt: TGTGCCAGCAGTTTCAGTAACATTCAGTACTTC
j_gene: TRBJ2-7; v_gene: TRBV12-3/TRBV12-4; abundance: -; d_gene: -; CDR3aa: CASSLVRGGGLDEQYF; CDR3nt: TGTGCCAGCTCTTTGGTCAGGGGCGGCGGACTGGACGAGCAGTACTTC
j_gene: TRBJ1-5; v_gene: TRBV20-1; abundance: few; d_gene: -; CDR3aa: CSARYRGRQPQHF; CDR3nt: TGCAGTGCTAGATATCGCGGACGGCAGCCCCAGCATTTT
j_gene: TRBJ2-5; v_gene: TRBV4-1; abundance: few; d_gene: TRBD2; CDR3aa: CASSQMGLAGQETQYF; CDR3nt: TGCGCCAGCAGCCAAATGGGACTAGCGGGGCAAGAGACCCAGTACTTC
j_gene: TRBJ2-5; v_gene: TRBV29-1; abundance: -; d_gene: TRBD2; CDR3aa: CSASGLAGGSFRETQYF; CDR3nt: TGCAGCGCATCGGGACTAGCGGGAGGGTCCTTTCGGGAGACCCAGTACTTC